Below are 31 T cell receptor beta chains sequenced from a single sample in a study of shared clonotypes between healthy human individuals. Produced via immunoSEQ multiplex PCR; TCRdb's table is partial and in-frame only. The data show roughly 2,000,000 clones, around 93% seen once. Selected positively for CCR7 and CD45RO-negative, naive CD8 cells excluded terminally differentiated effector memory CD45RA+ cells. Sequencing was done on a sample of naive CD8+ T cells from PBMCs. These receptors came from a man aged 18 to 30 in good health. Some clones in this sample may be carry-over from other donors' samples.

As to this clone: Additional DNA sequences in this sample encode the identical CDR3. This chain joins TRBV7-3 and TRBJ2-1; 9 positions agree with TRBD1. This CDR3 region has 15 residues. J gave up 3 bases and V 5 bases, and 5 bases lay outside the gene matches. Germline V CDR1 and CDR2: SGHTA, FQGTGA. The CDR3 sequence: CASSLTGGGYNEQFF. DNA of the CDR3: TGTGCCAGCAGCCTCACAGGGGGCGGCTACAATGAGCAGTTCTTC. Full variable domain (outside the CDR3, taken from reference TRBV7-3 and TRBJ2-1): GAGVSQTPSNKVTEKGKYVELRCDPISGHTALYWYRQSLGQGPEFLIYFQGTGAADDSGLPNDRFFAVRPEGSVSTLKIQRTERGDSAVYLCASSLTGGGYNEQFFGPGTRLTVL.

This clone was detected once. The rearrangement links TRBV7-2 to TRBJ2-1; TRBD2 might be the D (7 bases). The CDR3 runs 13 residues. The V end was cut by 5 bases, the J end by 6 bases, with 11 bases between. Germline-derived CDR1 and CDR2 are SGHTA and FQGNSA. In nucleotides, the CDR3 is TGTGCCAGCAGCCCCGGGGGGCTCAATGAGCAGTTCTTC. It specifies CASSPGGLNEQFF.

This chain uses TRBV15 with TRBJ2-7; no clear D. CDR1 and CDR2 from the germline V gene are LNHNV and YYDKDF (reference sequence). V was cut by 8 bases and J by 1 base, with 12 bases left in between. This CDR3 contains 13 residues. The CDR3 coding sequence is TGTGCCACCGAGGACGGCAGATCCTACGAGCAGTACTTC. Protein sequence: CATEDGRSYEQYF.

The rearrangement joins TRBV7-8 to TRBJ2-5; D possibly corresponds to TRBD2 (6 bases). This CDR3 comprises 15 residues. Per the germline V gene, CDR1 is SGHVS and CDR2 is FQNEAQ. Trimming left V 3 bases short and J 0 bases short, with 11 bases between. Written as DNA, the CDR3 is TGTGCCAGCAGCTTCAGGCGGGGTAACCAAGAGACCCAGTACTTC. Its protein product is CASSFRRGNQETQYF.

On this clone itself: Other DNA sequences in the sample encode the same CDR3. The CDR3, as DNA: TGTGCCAGCAGCCGACCTGGCTCTGGGGCCAACGTCCTGACTTTC. Translation gives CASSRPGSGANVLTF. V usage is TRBV7-9 and J usage is TRBJ2-6; no clear D. With 5 bases removed from V and 0 bases from J, the gap between germline ends came to 8 bases. Germline assignment: CDR1 SEHNR and CDR2 FQNEAQ (reference sequence). The CDR3 consists of 15 residues. The full variable domain, rest sourced from reference TRBV7-9 and TRBJ2-6, is DTGVSQNPRHKITKRGQNVTFRCDPISEHNRLYWYRQTLGQGPEFLTYFQNEAQLEKSRLLSDRFSAERPKGSFSTLEIQRTEQGDSAMYLCASSRPGSGANVLTFGAGSRLTVL.

The count of this clone is one. V is TRBV28 and J is TRBJ2-2; TRBD2 agrees at 11 bases. With V trimmed by 5 bases and J by 6 bases, 8 bases remained unmatched. The CDR3 is made up of 16 amino acids. CDR1 is MDHEN, CDR2 SYDVKM, per germline. The CDR3 loop reads CASSPRSGRAPGELFF. CDR3 DNA sequence: TGTGCCAGCAGTCCCCGTAGCGGGAGGGCCCCCGGGGAGCTGTTTTTT.

The chain carries TRBV5-1 and TRBJ1-2; D gene uncertain. This CDR3 has 11 amino acids. The germline V gene encodes CDR1 SGHRS and CDR2 YFSETQ. The ends were cut back, 0 bases at V and 12 bases at J, with 9 bases in the middle. CDR3 region: CASSLEDSHTF. For the CDR3, the DNA is TGCGCCAGCAGCTTGGAGGACTCCCACACCTTC.

With respect to this clone: The identical CDR3 is also encoded by other nucleotide sequences in the sample. The chain uses TRBV11-2 and TRBJ1-3; D is unresolved. Germline V lookup: CDR1 SGHAT, CDR2 FQNNGV. V lost 2 bases to trimming and J lost 0 bases, with 8 bases between them. This CDR3 is 15 amino acids long. The CDR3 sequence: CASSLYSRSGNTIYF. For the CDR3, the DNA is TGTGCCAGCAGCTTATACAGCCGCTCTGGAAACACCATATATTTT. The full variable domain, rest sourced from reference TRBV11-2 and TRBJ1-3, is EAGVAQSPRYKIIEKRQSVAFWCNPISGHATLYWYQQILGQGPKLLIQFQNNGVVDDSQLPKDRFSAERLKGVDSTLKIQPAKLEDSAVYLCASSLYSRSGNTIYFGEGSWLTVV.

A note on this clone: Mismatch with germline at one junction end may stem from a read error. The chain couples TRBV11-2 to TRBJ1-1; D not certain. Germline values: CDR1 SGHAT, CDR2 FQNNGV. This CDR3 is 13 amino acids long. The DNA for the CDR3 is TGTGCCAGCAGCTTAATTATGAACCCTGAAGCTTTCTTT. This sequence encodes CASSLIMNPEAFF.

This chain links TRBV7-2 with TRBJ2-2; TRBD2 agrees at 9 bases. V was clipped by 5 bases and J by 1 base; unmatched bases: 8. This CDR3 is 17 amino acids long. In germline, CDR1 is SGHTA, CDR2 FQGNSA. The CDR3 nucleotides are TGTGCCAGCAGCACCACTCTAGCGGGGATGAACACCGGGGAGCTGTTTTTT. Translating it yields CASSTTLAGMNTGELFF.

CDR3 DNA: TGTGCCAGCAGTTACAAGCGACTTACCAATGAGCAGTTCTTC. Residues: CASSYKRLTNEQFF. The chain links TRBV6-5 to TRBJ2-1, with no clear D. The CDR3 has 14 residues. Germline CDR1 and CDR2: MNHEY and SVGAGI. V lost 2 bases and J lost 6, with 11 bases in between.

The rearrangement links TRBV9 to TRBJ2-7, with TRBD2 matching 10 bases. The germline CDR1 and CDR2 sequences are SGDLS and YYNGEE. The CDR3 spans 16 residues. With V trimmed by 4 bases and J by 3 bases, 10 bases remained unmatched. The CDR3: CASSPSGASGSYEQYF. The CDR3 bases are TGTGCCAGCAGCCCGAGCGGGGCTAGCGGGAGCTACGAGCAGTACTTC.

This sequence joins TRBV2 and TRBJ2-1, with 11 bases that match TRBD2. CDR1 is SNHLY and CDR2 is FYNNEI in the germline V gene. The trim removed 3 bases at V and 7 bases at J, leaving 14 bases unmatched. The CDR3 covers 18 residues. CDR3: CASSDFTSGSRKRNEQFF. The CDR3 nucleotides read TGTGCCAGCAGTGACTTTACTAGCGGGAGCCGCAAGAGGAATGAGCAGTTCTTC.

The chain is built from TRBV5-1 and TRBJ2-7; D may correspond to TRBD1 or TRBD2 (5 bases each). The germline gives CDR1 SGHRS, CDR2 YFSETQ. Trimming left V 1 base short and J 3 bases short, with 14 bases between. The CDR3 sequence is 15 residues long. The CDR3 sequence: CASSLTPGARYEQYF. CDR3 coding DNA: TGCGCCAGCAGCTTGACCCCCGGGGCCCGCTACGAGCAGTACTTC. Drawing the rest from reference TRBV5-1 and TRBJ2-7, the complete variable domain is KAGVTQTPRYLIKTRGQQVTLSCSPISGHRSVSWYQQTPGQGLQFLFEYFSETQRNKGNFPGRFSGRQFSNSRSEMNVSTLELGDSALYLCASSLTPGARYEQYFGPGTRLTVT.

The chain has TRBV5-6 and TRBJ2-7; 13 bases agree with TRBD2. The CDR3 sequence is 17 residues long. After removal of 4 bases from V and 2 bases from J, the junction contained 9 bases not matched to a gene. CDR1 and CDR2 (germline): SGHDT, YYEEEE. CDR3 sequence reads: CASSGGGLAGDTYEQYF. For the CDR3, the DNA is TGTGCCAGCAGCGGAGGAGGACTAGCGGGAGACACCTACGAGCAGTACTTC. Full variable domain (remainder filled in from reference TRBV5-6 and TRBJ2-7): DAGVTQSPTHLIKTRGQQVTLRCSPKSGHDTVSWYQQALGQGPQFIFQYYEEEERQRGNFPDRFSGHQFPNYSSELNVNALLLGDSALYLCASSGGGLAGDTYEQYFGPGTRLTVT.

This chain connects TRBV11-1 to TRBJ1-2; TRBD1 aligns across 9 bases. Trimming at V came to 3 bases and at J to 4 bases, leaving 6 bases not matched to a gene. The CDR3 loop spans 15 amino acids. The germline gives CDR1 SGHAT, CDR2 FQDESV (reference sequence). The CDR3 region is CASSFDRGGVYGYTF. The CDR3 DNA follows: TGTGCCAGCAGCTTCGACAGGGGGGGAGTCTATGGCTACACCTTC.

The chain links TRBV7-9 to TRBJ2-7, with D perhaps TRBD1 (5 bases). This CDR3 is built from 14 residues. Germline V CDR1 and CDR2: SEHNR, FQNEAQ (reference sequence). Trimming took 5 bases from V and 2 from J, leaving 13 bases between them. CDR3 DNA: TGTGCCAGCAGCCTGAAGGGGTTCCCCTACGAGCAGTACTTC. Translating it yields CASSLKGFPYEQYF.

This sequence joins TRBV14 and TRBJ2-7, with 11 bases aligning to TRBD1. Germline trimming cut 3 bases from V and 3 bases from J; bases unmatched to any gene: 13. Germline V CDR1 and CDR2: SGHDN, FVKESK. This CDR3 is built from 18 residues. The CDR3 coding sequence is TGTGCCAGCAGCCACCGACTCGGCCGGGACAGGGGGGTCTACGAGCAGTACTTC. Translated, it gives CASSHRLGRDRGVYEQYF. The full variable domain, in which reference TRBV14 and TRBJ2-7 provide the parts outside the CDR3, is EAGVTQFPSHSVIEKGQTVTLRCDPISGHDNLYWYRRVMGKEIKFLLHFVKESKQDESGMPNNRFLAERTGGTYSTLKVQPAELEDSGVYFCASSHRLGRDRGVYEQYFGPGTRLTVT.

The rearrangement uses TRBV9 and TRBJ2-1; 11 bases fit TRBD2. The V gene end was trimmed by 4 bases and the J gene end by 7 bases; junction bases not matched to a gene: 7. Per germline, CDR1 SGDLS and CDR2 YYNGEE. The CDR3 length is 15 residues. CDR3 nucleotides: TGTGCCAGCAGCACCCAGACTAGCGGGACGAATGAGCAGTTCTTC. Encoded protein: CASSTQTSGTNEQFF.

J is TRBJ2-7 and V is TRBV6-5; D unclear. The germline CDR1 and CDR2 sequences are MNHEY and SVGAGI. The V end lost 4 bases, the J end lost 3 bases, and 10 bases lay between the germline ends. This CDR3 region has 13 residues. CDR3 coding DNA: TGTGCCAGCAGTTGGGTCGGCAGCTACGAGCAGTACTTC. The encoded protein is CASSWVGSYEQYF.

The V call is TRBV28, the J call TRBJ2-7; D is unresolved. The CDR3 has 12 amino acids. Germline CDR1 is MDHEN and CDR2 is SYDVKM. Trimming removed 6 bases at V and 7 bases at J, with 13 bases between. The DNA of the CDR3 is TGTGCCAGCAGCTTGGCGGTTTGGGAGCAGTACTTC. It is translated as CASSLAVWEQYF.

The chain employs TRBV19 and TRBJ1-3; 8 bases fit TRBD1. Germline CDR1 is LNHDA and CDR2 is SQIVND (reference sequence). The ends lost 10 bases at V and 0 bases at J; junction bases unmatched: 8. This CDR3 spans 15 amino acids. The CDR3 sequence is CATSDRGSSGNTIYF. The CDR3 DNA is TGTGCCACATCAGACAGGGGAAGCTCTGGAAACACCATATATTTT.

The chain uses TRBV9 and TRBJ2-1; no clear D gene. This CDR3 contains 17 residues. Trimming took 3 bases from V and 0 from J, leaving 16 bases between them. Germline V lookup: CDR1 SGDLS, CDR2 YYNGEE. This CDR3 reads CASSENERSSSYNEQFF. The CDR3 DNA follows: TGTGCCAGCAGCGAAAACGAGCGCTCGAGCTCCTACAATGAGCAGTTCTTC.

This clone has a single count. The V gene is TRBV5-1, the J gene TRBJ2-1, with 11 nucleotides matching TRBD2. J gave up 7 bases and V 4 bases, and 13 bases lay outside the gene matches. This CDR3 comprises 17 residues. The germline V gene has CDR1 SGHRS and CDR2 YFSETQ. The chain's CDR3 is CASSPKPGTSGFNEQFF. The CDR3 nucleotides read TGCGCCAGCAGCCCCAAACCCGGGACTAGCGGTTTTAATGAGCAGTTCTTC.

The chain carries TRBV10-3 and TRBJ2-7; D ambiguous. V lost 0 bases and J lost 7, with 13 bases in between. The germline gives CDR1 ENHRY, CDR2 SYGVKD. The CDR3 has 14 amino acids. This CDR3 is CAISESLTPWEQYF. The CDR3 bases are TGTGCCATCAGTGAGTCGTTGACCCCATGGGAGCAGTACTTC.

The rearrangement joins TRBV5-8 to TRBJ1-1; 10 nucleotides align to TRBD1. V was pared by 2 bases and J by 8 bases, with 9 bases of the junction left unmatched. CDR3 size: 15 residues. In germline, CDR1 is SGHTS, CDR2 YDEGEE. The CDR3 reads CASSLTGQGPSEAFF. For the CDR3, the DNA is TGTGCCAGCAGCTTAACGGGACAGGGGCCTTCGGAAGCTTTCTTT.

This chain connects TRBV10-3 to TRBJ2-3; a possible D gene is TRBD2 (7 bases). V was cut by 3 bases and J by 1 base, with 14 bases left in between. CDR1 and CDR2 from the germline V gene are ENHRY and SYGVKD. This CDR3 is 16 amino acids long. CDR3 DNA sequence: TGTGCCATCAGTGATAGGGGGGAGGGCCGCACAGATACGCAGTATTTT. Translated, it gives CAISDRGEGRTDTQYF.

V gene TRBV28 combines with J gene TRBJ1-2; tentative D call: TRBD1 (6 bases). There are 16 residues in the CDR3. The germline V and J ends were trimmed by 8 bases and 4 bases, with 23 bases remaining between them. Germline CDR1 MDHEN, CDR2 SYDVKM. The CDR3 nucleotides are TGTGCCAGCCACATCGCCAGAACAGGGACTTTCTATGGCTACACCTTC. Encoded protein: CASHIARTGTFYGYTF.

The chain carries TRBV30 and TRBJ1-2, with 8 bases fitting TRBD1. The CDR3 is 14 residues long. The V and J ends lost 2 bases and 4 bases, in that order; junction bases with no gene match: 6. Germline V gene data show CDR1 as GTSNPN and CDR2 as SVGIG (reference sequence). DNA for the CDR3: TGTGCCTGGAGTTACGGGGGGACAGGCTATGGCTACACCTTC. Translated, it gives CAWSYGGTGYGYTF.

V and J are TRBV7-7 and TRBJ2-5; 9 bases match TRBD2. V was clipped by 4 bases and J by 3 bases; unmatched bases: 15. The CDR3 runs to 18 residues. Germline V CDR1 and CDR2: SSHAT, FNYEAQ (reference sequence). The CDR3 is CASSSSIGGGRAEETQYF. DNA of the CDR3: TGTGCCAGCAGCTCCTCGATCGGGGGCGGGAGGGCCGAAGAGACCCAGTACTTC.

The chain has TRBV29-1 and TRBJ1-2; 7 bases line up with TRBD1. Germline values: CDR1 SQVTM, CDR2 ANQGSEA. J gave up 4 bases and V 6 bases, and 5 bases lay outside the gene matches. The length of the CDR3 is 12 residues. CDR3 sequence reads: CSVRDSFYGYTF. Here the CDR3 DNA reads TGCAGCGTCCGGGACAGCTTCTATGGCTACACCTTC.